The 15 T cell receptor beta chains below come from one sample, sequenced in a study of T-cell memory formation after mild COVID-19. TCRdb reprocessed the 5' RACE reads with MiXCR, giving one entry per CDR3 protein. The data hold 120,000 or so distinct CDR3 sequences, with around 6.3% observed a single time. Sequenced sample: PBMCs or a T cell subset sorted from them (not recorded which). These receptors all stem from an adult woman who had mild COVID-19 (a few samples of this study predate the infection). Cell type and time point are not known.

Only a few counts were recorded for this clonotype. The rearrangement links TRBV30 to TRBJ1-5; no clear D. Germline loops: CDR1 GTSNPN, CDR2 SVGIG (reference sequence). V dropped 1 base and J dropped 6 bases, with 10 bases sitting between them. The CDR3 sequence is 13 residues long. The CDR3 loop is CAWSAEMGQPQHF. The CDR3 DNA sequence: TGTGCCTGGAGTGCAGAGATGGGTCAGCCCCAGCATTTT.

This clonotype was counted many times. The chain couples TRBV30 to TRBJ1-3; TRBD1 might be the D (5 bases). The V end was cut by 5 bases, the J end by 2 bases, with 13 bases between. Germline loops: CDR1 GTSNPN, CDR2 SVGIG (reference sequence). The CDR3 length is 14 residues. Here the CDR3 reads CAWGAGNPGNTIYF. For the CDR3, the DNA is TGTGCCTGGGGGGCAGGGAACCCTGGAAACACCATATATTTT.

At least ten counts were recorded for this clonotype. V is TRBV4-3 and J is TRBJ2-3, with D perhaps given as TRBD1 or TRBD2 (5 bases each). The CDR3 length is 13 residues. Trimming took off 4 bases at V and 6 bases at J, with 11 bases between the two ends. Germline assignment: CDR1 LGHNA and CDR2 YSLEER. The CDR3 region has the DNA TGCGCCAGCAGCCTGGGGGAGCGTGATACGCAGTATTTT. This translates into CASSLGERDTQYF.

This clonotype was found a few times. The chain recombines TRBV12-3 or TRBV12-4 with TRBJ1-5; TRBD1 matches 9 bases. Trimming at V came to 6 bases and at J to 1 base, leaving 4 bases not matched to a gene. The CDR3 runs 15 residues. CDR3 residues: CASSKTGGSNQPQHF. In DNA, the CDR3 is TGTGCCAGCAGCAAGACAGGGGGAAGCAATCAGCCCCAGCATTTT.

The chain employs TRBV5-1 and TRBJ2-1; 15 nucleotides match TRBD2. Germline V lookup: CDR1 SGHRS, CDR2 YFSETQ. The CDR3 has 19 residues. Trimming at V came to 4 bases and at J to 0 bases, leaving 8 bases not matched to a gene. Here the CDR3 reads CASSQGLAGGRSSYNEQFF. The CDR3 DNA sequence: TGCGCCAGCAGCCAGGGACTAGCGGGGGGTCGGAGCTCCTACAATGAGCAGTTCTTC.

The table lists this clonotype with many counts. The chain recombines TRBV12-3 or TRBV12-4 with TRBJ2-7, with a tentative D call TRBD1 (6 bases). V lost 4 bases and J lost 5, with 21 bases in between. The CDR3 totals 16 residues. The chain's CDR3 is CASSSRTGNSRNEQYF. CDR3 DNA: TGTGCCAGCAGTTCACGAACAGGGAATTCAAGGAACGAGCAGTACTTC.

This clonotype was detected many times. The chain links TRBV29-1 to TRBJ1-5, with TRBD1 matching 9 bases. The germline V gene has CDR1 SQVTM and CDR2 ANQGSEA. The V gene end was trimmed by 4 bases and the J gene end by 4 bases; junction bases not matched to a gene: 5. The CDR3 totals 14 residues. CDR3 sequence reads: CSVGTGGANQPQHF. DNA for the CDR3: TGCAGCGTTGGAACAGGGGGCGCGAATCAGCCCCAGCATTTT.

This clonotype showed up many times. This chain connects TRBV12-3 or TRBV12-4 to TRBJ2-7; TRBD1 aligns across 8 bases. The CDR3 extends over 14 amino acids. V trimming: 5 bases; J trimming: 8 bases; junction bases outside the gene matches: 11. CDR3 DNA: TGTGCCAGCAGTCAGACAGGGGTTTCCTTGAAGCAGTACTTC. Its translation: CASSQTGVSLKQYF.

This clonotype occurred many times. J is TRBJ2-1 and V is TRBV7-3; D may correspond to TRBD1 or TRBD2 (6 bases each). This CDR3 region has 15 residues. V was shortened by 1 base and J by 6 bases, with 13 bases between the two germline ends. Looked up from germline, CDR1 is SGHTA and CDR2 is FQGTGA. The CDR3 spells CASSLRRGAVNEQFF. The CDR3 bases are TGTGCCAGCAGCTTAAGGAGGGGGGCCGTCAATGAGCAGTTCTTC.

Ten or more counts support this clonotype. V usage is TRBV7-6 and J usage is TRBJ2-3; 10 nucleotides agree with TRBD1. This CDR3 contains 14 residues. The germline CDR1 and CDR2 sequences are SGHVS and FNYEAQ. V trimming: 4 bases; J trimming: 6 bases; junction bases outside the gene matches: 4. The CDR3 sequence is CASSSTGGQDTQYF. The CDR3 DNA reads TGTGCCAGCAGCTCGACAGGGGGCCAGGATACGCAGTATTTT.

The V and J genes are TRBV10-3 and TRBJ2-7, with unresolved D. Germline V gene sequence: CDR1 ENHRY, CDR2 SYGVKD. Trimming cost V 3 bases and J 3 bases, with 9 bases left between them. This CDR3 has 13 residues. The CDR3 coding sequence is TGTGCCATCAGTGAACGAGCCGACTACGAGCAGTACTTC. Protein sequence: CAISERADYEQYF.

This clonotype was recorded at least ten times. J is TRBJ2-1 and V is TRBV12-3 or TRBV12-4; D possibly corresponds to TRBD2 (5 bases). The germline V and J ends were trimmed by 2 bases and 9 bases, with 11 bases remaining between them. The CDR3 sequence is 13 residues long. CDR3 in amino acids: CASSLRAGSEQFF. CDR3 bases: TGTGCCAGCAGTTTAAGGGCGGGCAGTGAGCAGTTCTTC.

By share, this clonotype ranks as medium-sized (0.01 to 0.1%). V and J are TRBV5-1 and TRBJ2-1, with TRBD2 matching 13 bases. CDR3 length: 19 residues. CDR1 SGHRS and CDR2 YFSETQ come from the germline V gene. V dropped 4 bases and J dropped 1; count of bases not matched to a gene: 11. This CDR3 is CASSDDELAGGLSYNEQFF. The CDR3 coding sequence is TGCGCCAGCAGCGACGACGAACTAGCGGGGGGGCTTTCCTACAATGAGCAGTTCTTC.

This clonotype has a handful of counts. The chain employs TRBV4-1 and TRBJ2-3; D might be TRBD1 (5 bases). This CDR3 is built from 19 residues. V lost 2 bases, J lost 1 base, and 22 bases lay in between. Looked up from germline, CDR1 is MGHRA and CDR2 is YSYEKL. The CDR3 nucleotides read TGCGCCAGCAGCCAATCTTGGGCCCCAGGGTGGGAAGGCACAGATACGCAGTATTTT. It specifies CASSQSWAPGWEGTDTQYF.

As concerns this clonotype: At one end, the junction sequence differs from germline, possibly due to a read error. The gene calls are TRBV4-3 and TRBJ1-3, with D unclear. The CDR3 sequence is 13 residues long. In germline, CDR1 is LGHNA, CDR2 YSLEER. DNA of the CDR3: TGCGCCAGCAGACAAGAAGTGGCGAACACCATATATTTT. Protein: CASRQEVANTIYF.